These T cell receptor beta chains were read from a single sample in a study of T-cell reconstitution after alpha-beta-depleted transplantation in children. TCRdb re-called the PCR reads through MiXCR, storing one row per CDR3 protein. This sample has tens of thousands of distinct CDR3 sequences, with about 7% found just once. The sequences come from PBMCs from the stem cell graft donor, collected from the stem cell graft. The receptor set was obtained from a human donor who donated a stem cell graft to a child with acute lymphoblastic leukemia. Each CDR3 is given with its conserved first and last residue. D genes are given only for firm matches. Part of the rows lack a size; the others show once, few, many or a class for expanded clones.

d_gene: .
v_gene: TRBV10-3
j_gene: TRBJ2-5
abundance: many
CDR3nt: TGTGCCATCAGCGAGGGCCTCACATCCCAAGAGACCCAGTACTTC
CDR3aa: CAISEGLTSQETQYF

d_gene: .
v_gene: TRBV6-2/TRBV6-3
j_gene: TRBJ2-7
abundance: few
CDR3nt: TGTGCCACCCGGACTTCGTCCTACGAGCAGTACTTC
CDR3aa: CATRTSSYEQYF

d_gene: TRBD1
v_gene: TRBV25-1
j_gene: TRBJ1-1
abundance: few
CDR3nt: TGTGCCAGCCAGGACAGGGGATCGACTGAAGCTTTCTTT
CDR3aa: CASQDRGSTEAFF

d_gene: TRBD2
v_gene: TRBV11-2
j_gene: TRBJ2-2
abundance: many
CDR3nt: TGTGCCAGCAGCTGGAGACTAGCGGGAGTCGACGGGGAGCTGTTTTTT
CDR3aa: CASSWRLAGVDGELFF

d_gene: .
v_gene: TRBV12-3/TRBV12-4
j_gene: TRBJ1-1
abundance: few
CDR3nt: TGTGCCAGCAGTTTATTTCGACAGGCTCTTGGGAACACTGAAGCTTTCTTT
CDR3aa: CASSLFRQALGNTEAFF

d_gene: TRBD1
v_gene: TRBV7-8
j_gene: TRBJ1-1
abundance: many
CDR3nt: TGTGCCAGCAGCTTAGATGCAGGGGGCTTGAGGACTGAAGCTTTCTTT
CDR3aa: CASSLDAGGLRTEAFF

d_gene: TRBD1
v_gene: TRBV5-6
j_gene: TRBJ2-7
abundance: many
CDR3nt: TGTGCCAGCAGCCCGGGACAGGCCCGGGGGGAGCAGTACTTC
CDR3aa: CASSPGQARGEQYF

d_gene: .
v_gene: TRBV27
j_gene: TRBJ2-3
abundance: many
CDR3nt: TGTGCCAGCAGTCCTACGGCCGGGTGGGAATTGGATACGCAGTATTTT
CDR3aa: CASSPTAGWELDTQYF

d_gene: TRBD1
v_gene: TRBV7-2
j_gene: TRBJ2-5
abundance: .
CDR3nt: TGTGCCAGCAGCCCTCGGAGGGGACAGGGAGGAGAGACCCAGTACTTC
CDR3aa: CASSPRRGQGGETQYF

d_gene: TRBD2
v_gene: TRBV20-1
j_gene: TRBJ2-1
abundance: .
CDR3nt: TGCAGTGCACCACAGGCGGGGGGTAAGGGGGAGCAGTTCTTC
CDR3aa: CSAPQAGGKGEQFF

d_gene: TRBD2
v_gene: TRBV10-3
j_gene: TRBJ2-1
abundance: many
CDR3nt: TGTGCCATCAGTGAGTTGACTAGCGGGAGTAACAATGAGCAGTTCTTC
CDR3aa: CAISELTSGSNNEQFF

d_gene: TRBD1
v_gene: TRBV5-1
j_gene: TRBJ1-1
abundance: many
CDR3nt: TGCGCCAGCAGCAGTACCACAGGGGGCACTGAAGCTTTCTTT
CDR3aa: CASSSTTGGTEAFF

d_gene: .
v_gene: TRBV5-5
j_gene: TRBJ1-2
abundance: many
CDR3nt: TGTGCCAGCAGCCCCGACCTTAACTATGGCTACACCTTC
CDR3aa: CASSPDLNYGYTF

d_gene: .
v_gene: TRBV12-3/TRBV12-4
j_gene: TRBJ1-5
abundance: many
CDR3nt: TGTGCCAGCAGTCCCCCCAATCAGCCCCAGCATTTT
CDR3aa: CASSPPNQPQHF

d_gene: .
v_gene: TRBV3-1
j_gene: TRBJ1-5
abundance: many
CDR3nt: TGTGCCAGCAGCCAAGGACCGCCAGGGGCCGGGGGGCCCCAGCATTTT
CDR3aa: CASSQGPPGAGGPQHF

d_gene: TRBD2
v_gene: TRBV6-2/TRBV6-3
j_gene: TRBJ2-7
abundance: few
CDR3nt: TGTGCCAGCACCCGGGGGGATCCCTACGAGCAGTACTTC
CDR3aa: CASTRGDPYEQYF

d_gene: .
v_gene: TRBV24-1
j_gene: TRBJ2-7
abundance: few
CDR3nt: TGTGCCACCAGTGATTCGACTTACTACGAGCAGTACTTC
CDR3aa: CATSDSTYYEQYF

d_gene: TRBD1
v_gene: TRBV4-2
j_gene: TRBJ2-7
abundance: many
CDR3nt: TGTGCCAGCAGCCAACCGGGACAGTCCTACGAGCAGTACTTC
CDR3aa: CASSQPGQSYEQYF

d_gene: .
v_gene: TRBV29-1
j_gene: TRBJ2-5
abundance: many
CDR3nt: TGCAGCGTTGAAAACCGGGGTGGGGCGATCGGAGAGACCCAGTACTTC
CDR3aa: CSVENRGGAIGETQYF

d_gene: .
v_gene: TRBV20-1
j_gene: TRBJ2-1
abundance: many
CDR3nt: TGCAGTGCTACCCGACAGCGCAATGAGCAGTTCTTC
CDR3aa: CSATRQRNEQFF

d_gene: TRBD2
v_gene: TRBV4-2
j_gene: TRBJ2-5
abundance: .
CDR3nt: TGTGCCAGCAGCCTTAGCGGGGGGCCCCAAGAGACCCAGTACTTC
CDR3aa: CASSLSGGPQETQYF

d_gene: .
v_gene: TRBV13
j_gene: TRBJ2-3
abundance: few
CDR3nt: TGTGCCAGCAGCTCCACAGGGACAATTCCGGATACGCAGTATTTT
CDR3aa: CASSSTGTIPDTQYF

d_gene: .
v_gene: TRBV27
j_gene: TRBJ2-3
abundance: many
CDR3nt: TGTGCCACCGCTTTCGACCCCCCTAGCACAGATACGCAGTATTTT
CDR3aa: CATAFDPPSTDTQYF

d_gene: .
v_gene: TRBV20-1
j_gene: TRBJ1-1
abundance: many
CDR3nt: TGCAGTGCTAGCAGGGCGGGGACTGAAGCTTTCTTT
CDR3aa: CSASRAGTEAFF

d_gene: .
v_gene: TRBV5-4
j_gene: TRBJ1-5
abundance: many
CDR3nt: TGTGCCAGCAGCTTGTGGTCAGGCAATAGCAATCAGCCCCAGCATTTT
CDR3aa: CASSLWSGNSNQPQHF

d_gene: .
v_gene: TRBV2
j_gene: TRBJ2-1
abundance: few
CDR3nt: TGTGCCAGCAGTGATGGACCTTACAATGAGCAGTTCTTC
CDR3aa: CASSDGPYNEQFF